In its sample, the clone carrying this T cell receptor beta chain was seen many times. Antigen: not known. The authors gated naive CD8 T cells as CD8+CD4-CCR7+CD45RA+ for sorting. The CDR3 length is 15 residues. CDR1 MNHEY and CDR2 SMNVEV come from the germline V gene (reference sequence). Deletions cut 6 bases from V and 0 bases from J, with 9 bases between. The sample comes from a study of molecular identifiers for immune sequencing clone quantification. Across the whole study: In replicates, RNA taken from roughly 20,000 or 100,000 naive CD8 cells was divided five ways, and four portions underwent sequencing. Findings of the study overall: More than 98% of effector molecules, versus under 1% of naive-cell molecules, belonged to clones above 20 RNA copies.

With listed TCR primers and previously described methods, bulk TCR libraries were prepared. From the PCR reads, TCRdb called clonotypes with MiXCR, one entry per CDR3 protein. The data hold around 300,000 distinct CDR3 sequences, with roughly 23% observed a single time. The source material was naive CD8+ T cells from blood, with Jurkat cell RNA spiked in. Regarding subset: FACS-sorted CD8+CD4-CCR7+CD45RA+ naive T cells. The rearrangement uses TRBV27 and TRBJ2-6, with D possibly matching TRBD1 (5 bases). This clonotype originated in a human donor in good health. Some libraries in this study had Jurkat cell RNA spiked in. CDR3: CASRQGISGANVLTF. CDR3 sequence (DNA): TGTGCCAGCAGGCAGGGTATCTCTGGGGCCAACGTCCTGACTTTC.